Given below is one T cell receptor (beta chain) in context. The germline CDR1 and CDR2 sequences are SGHVS and FQNEAQ. V was pared by 5 bases and J by 2 bases, with 16 bases between. The CDR3 extends over 16 amino acids. The sample is drawn from a study of T cell changes during pregnancy in multiple sclerosis. Profiling relied on immunoSEQ multiplex PCR, and the TCRdb table lists in-frame clones only, not all of them. The sample carries roughly 53,000 clones, roughly nine tenths recorded once. This sample comprised CD8+ T cells from peripheral blood mononuclear cells, obtained before pregnancy. The clonotype was recovered from a female donor with multiple sclerosis, enrolled in a pregnancy study. V and J are TRBV7-8 and TRBJ1-3; D may be TRBD1 (6 bases). The CDR3 sequence: CASSPAGVSPGNTIYF. As DNA, the CDR3 is TGTGCCAGCAGCCCCGCAGGGGTCTCACCTGGAAACACCATATATTTT. The variable domain in full, completed from reference TRBV7-8 and TRBJ1-3, reads GAGVSQSPRYKVAKRGQDVALRCDPISGHVSLFWYQQALGQGPEFLTYFQNEAQLDKSGLPSDRFFAERPEGSVSTLKIQRTQQEDSAVYLCASSPAGVSPGNTIYFGEGSWLTVV.